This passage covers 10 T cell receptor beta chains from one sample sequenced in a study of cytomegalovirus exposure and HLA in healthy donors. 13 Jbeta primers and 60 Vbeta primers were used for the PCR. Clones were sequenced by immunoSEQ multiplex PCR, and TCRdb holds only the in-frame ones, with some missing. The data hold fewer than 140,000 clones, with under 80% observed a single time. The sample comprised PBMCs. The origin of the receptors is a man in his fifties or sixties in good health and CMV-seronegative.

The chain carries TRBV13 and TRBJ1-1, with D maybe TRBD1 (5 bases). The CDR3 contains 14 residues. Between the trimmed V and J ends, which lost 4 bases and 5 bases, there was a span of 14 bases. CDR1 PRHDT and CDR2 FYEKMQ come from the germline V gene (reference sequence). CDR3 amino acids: CASSSSPKGTEAFF. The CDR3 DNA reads TGTGCCAGCAGCTCTTCCCCCAAGGGGACTGAAGCTTTCTTT.

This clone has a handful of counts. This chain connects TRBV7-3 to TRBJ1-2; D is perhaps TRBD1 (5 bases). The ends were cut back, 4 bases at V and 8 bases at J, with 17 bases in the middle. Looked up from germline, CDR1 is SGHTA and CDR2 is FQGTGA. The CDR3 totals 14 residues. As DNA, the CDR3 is TGTGCCAGCAGCTCGGGGGGGGGATCATCGGGCTACACCTTC. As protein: CASSSGGGSSGYTF.

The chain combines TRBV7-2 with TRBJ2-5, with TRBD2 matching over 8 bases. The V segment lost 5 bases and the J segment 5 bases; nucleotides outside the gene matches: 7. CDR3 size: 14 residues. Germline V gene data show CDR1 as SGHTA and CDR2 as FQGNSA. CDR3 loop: CASSRGGLGETQYF. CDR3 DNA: TGTGCCAGCAGCCGGGGGGGGCTCGGCGAGACCCAGTACTTC.

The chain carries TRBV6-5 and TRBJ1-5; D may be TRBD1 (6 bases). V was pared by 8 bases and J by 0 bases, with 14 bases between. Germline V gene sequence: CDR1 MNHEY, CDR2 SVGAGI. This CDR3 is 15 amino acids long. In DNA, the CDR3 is TGTGCCAGCGCAAGGACAGATAATAGCAATCAGCCCCAGCATTTT. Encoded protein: CASARTDNSNQPQHF.

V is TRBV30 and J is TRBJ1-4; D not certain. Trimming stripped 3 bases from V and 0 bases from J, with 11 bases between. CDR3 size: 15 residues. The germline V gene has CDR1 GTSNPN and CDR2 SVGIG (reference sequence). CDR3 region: CAWSAAGATNEKLFF. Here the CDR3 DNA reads TGTGCCTGGAGCGCTGCAGGCGCAACTAATGAAAAACTGTTTTTT.

The CDR3: CASSATGGGFNSPLHF. The CDR3 DNA follows: TGTGCCAGCAGCGCGACAGGGGGTGGTTTTAATTCACCCCTCCACTTT. The chain couples TRBV9 to TRBJ1-6; TRBD1 matches 9 bases. Germline CDR1 is SGDLS and CDR2 is YYNGEE. The CDR3 has 16 residues. The junction had 7 bases not matched to a gene; V was cut back by 3 bases and J by 6 bases.

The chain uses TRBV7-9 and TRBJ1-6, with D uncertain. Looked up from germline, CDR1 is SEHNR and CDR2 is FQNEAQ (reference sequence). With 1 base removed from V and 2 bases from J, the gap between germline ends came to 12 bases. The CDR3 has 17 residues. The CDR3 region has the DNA TGTGCCAGCAGCTTAGTGGGTCCAGGCCCCTATAATTCACCCCTCCACTTT. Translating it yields CASSLVGPGPYNSPLHF.

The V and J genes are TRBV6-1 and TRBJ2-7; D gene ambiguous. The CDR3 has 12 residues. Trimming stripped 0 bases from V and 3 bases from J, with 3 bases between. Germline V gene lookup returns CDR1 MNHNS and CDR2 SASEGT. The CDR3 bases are TGTGCCAGCAGTGAAGCAGACTACGAGCAGTACGTC. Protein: CASSEADYEQYV.

CDR3 loop: CASRGQTNYGYTF. The CDR3 nucleotides are TGTGCCAGCAGAGGACAGACTAACTATGGCTACACCTTC. The chain recombines TRBV6-6 with TRBJ1-2; a possible D gene is TRBD1 (6 bases). The CDR3 length is 13 residues. Germline CDR1 reads MNHNY; CDR2 reads SVGAGI (reference sequence). V dropped 6 bases and J dropped 0 bases, with 8 bases sitting between them.

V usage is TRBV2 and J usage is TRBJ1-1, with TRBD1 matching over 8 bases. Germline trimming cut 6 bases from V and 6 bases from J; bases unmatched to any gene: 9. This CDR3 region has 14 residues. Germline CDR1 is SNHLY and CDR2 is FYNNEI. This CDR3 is CASSILRGRAEAFF. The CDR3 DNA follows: TGTGCCAGCAGCATCCTCAGGGGGCGAGCTGAAGCTTTCTTT.